The source of this TCR beta chain is a study of blood T cells in healthy people across ages. General study findings and limits: Per-million-T-cell TCR beta diversity fell roughly linearly with age.

For the second PCR, which ran for about 6 to 12 cycles, a sample-barcoded 5' primer and a J-beta primer mix were used. All samples yielded 3 million or more CDR3-containing paired-end reads. TCRdb reprocessed the 5' RACE reads via MiXCR and lists one record per CDR3 protein. Here the sample spans 980,000 or so distinct CDR3 sequences, around 46% being singletons. CDR3 length: 15 residues. CDR1 and CDR2 from the germline V gene are SGHTA and FQGTGA. Worth noting for this clonotype: Its antigen remains unidentified.

The rearrangement uses TRBV7-3 and TRBJ2-5; D perhaps matches TRBD2 (6 bases). The closer fit of TRBJ2-7 to the DNA end suggests the J call may be wrong. Sequencing was carried out using blood. The receptor was derived from a man younger than 45 in good health. The CDR3 nucleotides are TGTGCCAGCAGCCAGATGCAGGGTCCGGGAGACGAGCAGTACTTC. It codes for CASSQMQGPGDEQYF.